This T cell receptor (beta chain) is from a study of cytomegalovirus exposure and HLA in healthy donors. The study, taken as a whole, reports: A later analysis showed TCR association rates differing by HLA locus, peaking at DRB1 and lowest at HLA-C.

About this clone: Antigen unknown.

The CDR3 is 14 residues long. Trimming removed 1 base at V and 5 bases at J, with 13 bases between. Looked up from germline, CDR1 is SGHRS and CDR2 is YFSETQ. The PCR had 60 Vbeta and 13 Jbeta primers. Produced via immunoSEQ multiplex PCR; TCRdb's table is partial and in-frame only. The data show around 300,000 clones, more than 55% seen once. Specimen: PBMCs. The source of this sequence is a female donor in good health and CMV-seronegative. V is TRBV5-1 and J is TRBJ2-7; D is perhaps TRBD1 (5 bases). The CDR3 reads CASSLPSQGNEQYF. The CDR3 bases are TGCGCCAGCAGCTTGCCCTCTCAGGGTAACGAGCAGTACTTC.